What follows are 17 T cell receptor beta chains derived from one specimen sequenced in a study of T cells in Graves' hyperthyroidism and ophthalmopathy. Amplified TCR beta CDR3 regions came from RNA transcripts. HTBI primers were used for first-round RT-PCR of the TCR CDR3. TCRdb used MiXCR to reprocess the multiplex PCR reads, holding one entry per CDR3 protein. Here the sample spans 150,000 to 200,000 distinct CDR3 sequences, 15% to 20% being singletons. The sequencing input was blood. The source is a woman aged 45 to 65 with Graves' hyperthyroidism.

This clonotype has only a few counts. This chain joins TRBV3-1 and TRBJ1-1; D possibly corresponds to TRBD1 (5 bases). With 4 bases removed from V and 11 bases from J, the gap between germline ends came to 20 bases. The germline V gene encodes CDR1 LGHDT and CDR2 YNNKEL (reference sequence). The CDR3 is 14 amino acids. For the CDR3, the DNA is TGTGCCAGCAGCCGAGGTCGGACATCCGAAGGCGCTTTCTTT. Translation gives CASSRGRTSEGAFF. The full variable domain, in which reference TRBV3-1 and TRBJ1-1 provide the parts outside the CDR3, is DTAVSQTPKYLVTQMGNDKSIKCEQNLGHDTMYWYKQDSKKFLKIMFSYNNKELIINETVPNRFSPKSPDKAHLNLHINSLELGDSAVYFCASSRGRTSEGAFFGQGTRLTVV.

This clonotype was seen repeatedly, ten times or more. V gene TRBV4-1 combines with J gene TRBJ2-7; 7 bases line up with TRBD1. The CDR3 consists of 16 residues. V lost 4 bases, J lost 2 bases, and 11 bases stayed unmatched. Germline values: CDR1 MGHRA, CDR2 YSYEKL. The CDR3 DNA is TGCGCCAGCAGCCGCCTCCTACAGGGGCTCCCCTACGAGCAGTACTTC. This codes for CASSRLLQGLPYEQYF.

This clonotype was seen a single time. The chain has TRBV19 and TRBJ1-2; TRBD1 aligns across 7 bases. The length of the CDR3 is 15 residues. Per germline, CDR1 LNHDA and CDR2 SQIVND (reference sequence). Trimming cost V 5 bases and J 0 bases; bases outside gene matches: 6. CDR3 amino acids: CASSSGTAANYGYTF. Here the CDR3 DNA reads TGTGCCAGTAGTTCCGGGACAGCCGCTAACTATGGCTACACCTTC.

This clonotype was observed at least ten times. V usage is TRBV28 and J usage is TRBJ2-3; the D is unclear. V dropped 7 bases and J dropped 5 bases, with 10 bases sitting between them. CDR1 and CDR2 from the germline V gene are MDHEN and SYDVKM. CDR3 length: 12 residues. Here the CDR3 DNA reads TGTGCCAGCATTGGTAGCCTAGATACGCAGTATTTT. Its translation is CASIGSLDTQYF.

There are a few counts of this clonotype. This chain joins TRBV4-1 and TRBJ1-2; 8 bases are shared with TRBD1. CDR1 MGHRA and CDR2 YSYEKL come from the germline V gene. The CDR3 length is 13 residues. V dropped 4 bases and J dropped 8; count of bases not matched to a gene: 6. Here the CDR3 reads CASSPRQGIGYTF. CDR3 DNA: TGCGCCAGCAGCCCCAGACAGGGGATAGGCTACACCTTC.

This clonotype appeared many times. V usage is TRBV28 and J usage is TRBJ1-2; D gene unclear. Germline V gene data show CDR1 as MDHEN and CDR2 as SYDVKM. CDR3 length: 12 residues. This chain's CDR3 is CATSLVGYGYTF. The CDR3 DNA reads TGTGCTACATCCCTTGTGGGCTATGGCTACACCTTC.

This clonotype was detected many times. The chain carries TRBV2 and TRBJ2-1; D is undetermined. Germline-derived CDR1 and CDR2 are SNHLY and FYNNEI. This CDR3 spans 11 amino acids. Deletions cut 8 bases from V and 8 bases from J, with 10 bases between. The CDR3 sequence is CASRHQDEQFF. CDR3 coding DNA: TGTGCCAGCCGCCACCAGGATGAGCAGTTCTTC. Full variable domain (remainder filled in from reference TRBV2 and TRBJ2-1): EPEVTQTPSHQVTQMGQEVILRCVPISNHLYFYWYRQILGQKVEFLVSFYNNEISEKSEIFDDQFSVERPDGSNFTLKIRSTKLEDSAMYFCASRHQDEQFFGPGTRLTVL.

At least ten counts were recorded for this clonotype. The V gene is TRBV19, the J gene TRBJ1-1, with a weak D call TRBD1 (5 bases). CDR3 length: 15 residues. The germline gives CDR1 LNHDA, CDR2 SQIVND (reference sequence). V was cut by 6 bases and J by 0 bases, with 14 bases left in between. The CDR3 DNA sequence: TGTGCCAGTAGCTCGACAAGGGGTATGAACACTGAAGCTTTCTTT. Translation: CASSSTRGMNTEAFF.

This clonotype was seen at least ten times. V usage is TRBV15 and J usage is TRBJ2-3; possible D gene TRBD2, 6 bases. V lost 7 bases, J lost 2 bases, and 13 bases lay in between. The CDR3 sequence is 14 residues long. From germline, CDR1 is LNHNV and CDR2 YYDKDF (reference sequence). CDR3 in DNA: TGTGCCACCAAGGGGACTCAGGCCACAGATACGCAGTATTTT. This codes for CATKGTQATDTQYF.

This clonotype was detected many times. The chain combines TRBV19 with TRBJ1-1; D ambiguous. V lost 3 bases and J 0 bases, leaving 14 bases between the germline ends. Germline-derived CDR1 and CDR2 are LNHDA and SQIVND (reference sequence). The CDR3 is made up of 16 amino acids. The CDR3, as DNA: TGTGCCAGTAGTATCCGGGCGAGGAGGTTGAACACTGAAGCTTTCTTT. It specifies CASSIRARRLNTEAFF.

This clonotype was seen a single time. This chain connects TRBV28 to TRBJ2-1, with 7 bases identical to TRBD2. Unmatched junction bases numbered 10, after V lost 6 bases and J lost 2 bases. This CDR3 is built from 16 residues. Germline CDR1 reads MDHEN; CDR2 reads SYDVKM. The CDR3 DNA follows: TGTGCCAGCAGCCTCGGGGGGTTCTATCCCTACAATGAGCAGTTCTTC. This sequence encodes CASSLGGFYPYNEQFF.

CDR3 sequence: CATSDLTGDSTDTQYF. The DNA of the CDR3 is TGTGCCACCAGTGATTTGACAGGGGATAGCACAGATACGCAGTATTTT. This chain joins TRBV24-1 and TRBJ2-3; 7 nucleotides agree with TRBD1. The V gene's germline CDR1 is KGHDR and CDR2 SFDVKD. The CDR3 consists of 16 residues. V gave up 0 bases and J gave up 0 bases; unmatched junction bases: 2.

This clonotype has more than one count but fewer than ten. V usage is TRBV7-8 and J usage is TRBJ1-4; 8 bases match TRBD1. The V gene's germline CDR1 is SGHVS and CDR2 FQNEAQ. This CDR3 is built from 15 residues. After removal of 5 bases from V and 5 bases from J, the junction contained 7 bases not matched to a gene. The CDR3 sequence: CASSKSTGGNEKLFF. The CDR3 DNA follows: TGTGCCAGCAGCAAATCAACAGGGGGAAATGAAAAACTGTTTTTT.

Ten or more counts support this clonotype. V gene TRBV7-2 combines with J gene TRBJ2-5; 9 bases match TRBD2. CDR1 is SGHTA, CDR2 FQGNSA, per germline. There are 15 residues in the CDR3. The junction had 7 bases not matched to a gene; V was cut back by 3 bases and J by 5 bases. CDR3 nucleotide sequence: TGTGCCAGCAGCTTGACAGCGGGGGGCCCGGAGACCCAGTACTTC. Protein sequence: CASSLTAGGPETQYF.

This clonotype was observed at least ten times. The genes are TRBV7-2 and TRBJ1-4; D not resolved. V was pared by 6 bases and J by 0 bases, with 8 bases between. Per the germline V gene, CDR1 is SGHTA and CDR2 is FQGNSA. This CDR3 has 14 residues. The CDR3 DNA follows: TGTGCCAGCAGACCGGCCCCAACTAATGAAAAACTGTTTTTT. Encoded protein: CASRPAPTNEKLFF.

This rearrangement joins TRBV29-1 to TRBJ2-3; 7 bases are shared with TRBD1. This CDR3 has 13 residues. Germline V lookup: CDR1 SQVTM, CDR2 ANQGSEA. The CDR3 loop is CSGTAFNTDTQYF. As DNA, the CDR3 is TGCAGTGGGACAGCTTTTAACACAGATACGCAGTATTTT.

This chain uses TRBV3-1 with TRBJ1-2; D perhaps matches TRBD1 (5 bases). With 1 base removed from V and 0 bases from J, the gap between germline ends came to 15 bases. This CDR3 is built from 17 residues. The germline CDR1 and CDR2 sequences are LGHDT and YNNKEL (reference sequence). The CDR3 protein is CASSQGAARGSNYGYTF. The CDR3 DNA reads TGTGCCAGCAGCCAAGGGGCCGCGAGGGGATCTAACTATGGCTACACCTTC.